This note documents a single T cell receptor beta chain sequence. Trimming removed 3 bases at V and 5 bases at J, with 16 bases between. Germline V gene sequence: CDR1 DFQATT, CDR2 SNEGSKA (reference sequence). There are 14 residues in the CDR3. This sample is part of a study of T-cell reconstitution after alpha-beta-depleted transplantation in children. Construction of the TCRbeta library involved unique molecular identifiers. TCRdb redid the calling of the PCR reads with MiXCR, one entry per CDR3 protein. The table includes about 980,000 distinct CDR3 sequences, roughly 29% detected once. This specimen consisted of PBMCs, mostly from graft donor cells, obtained 360 days after TCRalphabeta/CD19-depleted stem cell transplant. The TCR comes from a boy younger than two who had a stem cell transplant for SCID, so the T cells may come from the graft donor. The chain recombines TRBV20-1 with TRBJ2-5, with D possibly matching TRBD1 (6 bases). Here the CDR3 reads CSARVTGFGETQYF. DNA for the CDR3: TGCAGTGCTAGGGTTACAGGGTTCGGCGAGACCCAGTACTTC.